These 10 T cell receptor beta chains originate from one sample sequenced in a study of blood T cell repertoires in COVID-19. Assay: immunoSEQ multiplex PCR; the TCRdb copy retains only in-frame clones and omits some. The profile covers fewer than 400,000 clones, with around 82% appearing a single time and roughly 3% taken by the ten largest. Sequenced: peripheral blood. The source is a man aged 25 to 40 with active or convalescent COVID-19.

The chain combines TRBV28 with TRBJ1-2, with TRBD1 matching 10 bases. The CDR3 spans 16 residues. The germline gives CDR1 MDHEN, CDR2 SYDVKM. V lost 5 bases and J lost 6; bases outside the gene matches: 12. In DNA, the CDR3 is TGTGCCAGCAGTCTTCGCCCGGGACAGGGGATGGATGGCTACACCTTC. Protein product: CASSLRPGQGMDGYTF.

Here the CDR3 DNA reads TGTGCCAGTGGCGCCGGGACAGGGGCCTATGGCTACACCTTC. Its translation is CASGAGTGAYGYTF. The chain recombines TRBV19 with TRBJ1-2, with TRBD1 matching over 10 bases. V lost 8 bases and J lost 4; bases outside the gene matches: 7. The length of the CDR3 is 14 residues. In germline, CDR1 is LNHDA, CDR2 SQIVND (reference sequence).

This chain joins TRBV19 and TRBJ1-2; D unclear. The CDR3 length is 12 residues. Germline V gene sequence: CDR1 LNHDA, CDR2 SQIVND (reference sequence). With 3 bases removed from V and 6 bases from J, the gap between germline ends came to 8 bases. The CDR3 reads CASSIPRNGYTF. The CDR3 DNA reads as TGTGCCAGTAGTATCCCCAGGAATGGCTACACCTTC.

V and J are TRBV7-9 and TRBJ1-1; a weak D match, TRBD1 (6 bases). This CDR3 has 13 amino acids. Germline V gene data show CDR1 as SEHNR and CDR2 as FQNEAQ (reference sequence). Trimming pared 8 bases from V and 4 bases from J, leaving 14 bases between. CDR3 loop: CASRGASGTEAFF. The DNA of the CDR3 is TGTGCCAGCCGGGGGGCCAGCGGCACTGAAGCTTTCTTT.

The chain employs TRBV6-2 or TRBV6-3 and TRBJ2-3; tentatively, D is TRBD2 (6 bases). Germline lookup yields CDR1 MNHEY and CDR2 SVGEGT. Trimming took off 7 bases at V and 1 base at J, with 15 bases between the two ends. The CDR3 totals 15 residues. The CDR3 loop reads CASNPGTFRTDTQYF. The CDR3, as DNA: TGTGCCAGCAACCCCGGGACTTTCCGCACAGATACGCAGTATTTT.

Only one count was recorded for this clone. The chain joins TRBV28 to TRBJ1-2; D perhaps matches TRBD1 (6 bases). The CDR3 is 12 amino acids. Looked up from germline, CDR1 is MDHEN and CDR2 is SYDVKM. V lost 5 bases and J lost 11, with 15 bases in between. This chain's CDR3 is CASSLRYRAYTF. As DNA, the CDR3 is TGTGCCAGCAGTCTTCGTTACAGGGCTTACACCTTC.

The chain is built from TRBV3-1 (or the pseudogene TRBV3-2) and TRBJ2-3, with 8 bases lining up with TRBD2. Germline CDR1 reads LGHDT; CDR2 reads YNNKEL (reference sequence). CDR3 size: 17 residues. V was clipped by 0 bases and J by 0 bases; unmatched bases: 5. CDR3 region: CASSQDPAGGSTDTQYF. The CDR3 DNA reads as TGTGCCAGCAGCCAAGACCCGGCGGGAGGTAGCACAGATACGCAGTATTTT.

V and J are TRBV19 and TRBJ1-6; D perhaps matches TRBD1 (5 bases). V dropped 3 bases and J dropped 5 bases, with 8 bases sitting between them. The CDR3 has 14 amino acids. Germline V gene data show CDR1 as LNHDA and CDR2 as SQIVND (reference sequence). The CDR3 here is CASSIRVDNSPLHF. The CDR3 nucleotides are TGTGCCAGTAGTATCAGGGTCGATAATTCACCCCTCCACTTT.

The chain combines TRBV15 with TRBJ2-7; no definite D call. CDR3 size: 14 residues. Germline V gives CDR1 LNHNV, CDR2 YYDKDF (reference sequence). V dropped 0 bases and J dropped 3 bases, with 9 bases sitting between them. The chain's CDR3 is CATSRDVGGYEQYF. CDR3 DNA: TGTGCCACCAGCAGAGATGTTGGCGGCTACGAGCAGTACTTC.

This chain uses TRBV2 with TRBJ2-3; 7 nucleotides line up with TRBD1. The CDR3 runs 14 residues. Germline-derived CDR1 and CDR2 are SNHLY and FYNNEI. Trimming at V came to 7 bases and at J to 9 bases, leaving 13 bases not matched to a gene. CDR3 sequence (DNA): TGTGCCAGCACCCTGGATCTGACAGGGAGAACGCAGTATTTT. This gives the protein CASTLDLTGRTQYF.